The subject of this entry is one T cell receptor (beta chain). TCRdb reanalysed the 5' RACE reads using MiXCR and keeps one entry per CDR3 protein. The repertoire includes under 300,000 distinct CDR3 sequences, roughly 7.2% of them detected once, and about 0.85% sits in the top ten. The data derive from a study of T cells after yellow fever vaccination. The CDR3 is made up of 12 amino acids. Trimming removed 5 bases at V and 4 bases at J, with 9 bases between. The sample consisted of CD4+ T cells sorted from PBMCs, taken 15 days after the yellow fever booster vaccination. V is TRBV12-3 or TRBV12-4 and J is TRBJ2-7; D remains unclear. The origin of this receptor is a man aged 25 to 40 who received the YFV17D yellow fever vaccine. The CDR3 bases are TGTGCCAGCAGTCCCTCGACTTACGAGCAGTACTTC. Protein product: CASSPSTYEQYF.